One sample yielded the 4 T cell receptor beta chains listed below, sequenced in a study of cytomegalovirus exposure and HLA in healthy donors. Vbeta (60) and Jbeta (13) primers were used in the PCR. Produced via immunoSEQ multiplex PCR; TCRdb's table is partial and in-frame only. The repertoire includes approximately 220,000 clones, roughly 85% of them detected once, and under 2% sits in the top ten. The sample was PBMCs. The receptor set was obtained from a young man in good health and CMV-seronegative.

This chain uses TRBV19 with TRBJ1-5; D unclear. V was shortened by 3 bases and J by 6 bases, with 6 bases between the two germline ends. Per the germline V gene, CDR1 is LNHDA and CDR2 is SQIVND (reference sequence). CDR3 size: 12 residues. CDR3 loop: CASSIGGQPQHF. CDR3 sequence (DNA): TGTGCCAGTAGTATCGGTGGTCAGCCCCAGCATTTT.

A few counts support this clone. Written as DNA, the CDR3 is TGTGCCAGCAGCTTACCGGGACAGGGTAACACTGAAGCTTTCTTT. Translating gives CASSLPGQGNTEAFF. V usage is TRBV5-6 and J usage is TRBJ1-1; 9 nucleotides line up with TRBD1. The junction had 4 bases not matched to a gene; V was cut back by 2 bases and J by 2 bases. Germline CDR1 SGHDT, CDR2 YYEEEE. The CDR3 runs to 15 residues.

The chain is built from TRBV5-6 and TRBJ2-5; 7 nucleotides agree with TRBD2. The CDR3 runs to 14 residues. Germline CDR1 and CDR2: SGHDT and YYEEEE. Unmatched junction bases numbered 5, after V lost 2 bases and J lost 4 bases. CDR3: CASSFGGKRETQYF. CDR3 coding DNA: TGTGCCAGCAGCTTCGGGGGGAAGAGAGAGACCCAGTACTTC.

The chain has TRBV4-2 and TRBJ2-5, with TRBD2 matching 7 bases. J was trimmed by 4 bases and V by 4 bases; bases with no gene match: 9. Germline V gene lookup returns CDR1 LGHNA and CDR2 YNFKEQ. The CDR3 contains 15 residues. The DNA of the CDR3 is TGTGCCAGCAGCCTCCACCCCGGGGGGTTAGAGACCCAGTACTTC. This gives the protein CASSLHPGGLETQYF.